The clone carrying this TCR beta chain was recorded at least ten times. The CDR3 totals 13 residues. V was shortened by 8 bases and J by 3 bases, with 11 bases between the two germline ends. Each CDR3 protein is one row after TCRdb ran MiXCR on the 5' RACE reads. The data contain about 220,000 distinct CDR3 sequences, 3% to 3.5% of them singletons. The data derive from a study of T cells after yellow fever vaccination. This receptor was taken from a man aged 18 to 30 who received the YFV17D yellow fever vaccine. This material consisted of CD4+ T cells sorted from PBMCs, taken 10 days after the yellow fever booster vaccination. The chain employs TRBV12-3 or TRBV12-4 and TRBJ2-1, with D perhaps given as TRBD1 or TRBD2 (5 bases each). The CDR3 DNA follows: TGTGCCAGCGGGGGTTCCTACTACAATGAGCAGTTCTTC. Protein sequence: CASGGSYYNEQFF.